Following are 13 T cell receptor beta chains from one sample sequenced in a study of T cell repertoires in cytomegalovirus infection. TCRdb independently ran MiXCR on the reads; one entry per CDR3 protein. In the table there are about 920,000 distinct CDR3 sequences, approximately 32% of which are singletons. Antigens of these TCRs are unknown. The sample in question was cultured CD8+ T cells from PBMCs, obtained from culture after CMV antigen stimulation. These receptors originate from a human donor in good health (CMV status not recorded). Some clones in this sample may be carry-over from other donors' samples.

This clonotype was counted between two and nine times. CDR3 in amino acids: CAIRTLMAGGRTDTQYF. CDR3 DNA sequence: TGTGCCATCAGGACACTTATGGCGGGGGGCCGCACAGATACGCAGTATTTT. V and J are TRBV10-3 and TRBJ2-3; 8 positions match TRBD2. V trimming: 6 bases; J trimming: 1 base; junction bases outside the gene matches: 12. This CDR3 region has 17 residues. The V gene's germline CDR1 is ENHRY and CDR2 SYGVKD.

This clonotype occurred once. The CDR3 DNA sequence: TGCGCCAGCAGCCAAGAGGGGGGGACGGGTTCAATCTACAATGAGCAGTTCTTC. Encoded protein: CASSQEGGTGSIYNEQFF. The chain uses TRBV4-3 and TRBJ2-1, with TRBD2 matching 7 bases. Germline V CDR1 and CDR2: LGHNA, YSLEER. This CDR3 is 18 amino acids long. V dropped 0 bases and J dropped 3; count of bases not matched to a gene: 11.

This clonotype was seen a handful of times. V and J are TRBV9 and TRBJ2-3; the D is unclear. V was trimmed by 4 bases and J by 11 bases, leaving 14 bases between them. The CDR3 covers 12 residues. The germline V gene encodes CDR1 SGDLS and CDR2 YYNGEE. The CDR3 sequence is CASSPPGLEQYF. CDR3 nucleotides: TGTGCCAGCAGCCCCCCCGGATTGGAGCAGTATTTT. Complete variable domain (other parts from reference TRBV9 and TRBJ2-3): DSGVTQTPKHLITATGQRVTLRCSPRSGDLSVYWYQQSLDQGLQFLIQYYNGEERAKGNILERFSAQQFPDLHSELNLSSLELGDSALYFCASSPPGLEQYFGPGTRLTVL.

The J gene is TRBJ2-2, the V gene TRBV28; no reliable D call. Germline V CDR1 and CDR2: MDHEN, SYDVKM. Trimming shortened V by 6 bases and J by 4 bases, and 15 bases separated the two germline ends. The CDR3 has 15 amino acids. The CDR3 coding sequence is TGTGCCAGCAGCTTAGACCCCATCGGCACCGGGGAGCTGTTTTTT. Encoded protein: CASSLDPIGTGELFF.

This clonotype occurred a few times. V and J are TRBV7-2 and TRBJ1-6; tentatively, D is TRBD1 (6 bases). Germline loops: CDR1 SGHTA, CDR2 FQGNSA. The CDR3 spans 14 residues. V was cut by 2 bases and J by 7 bases, with 9 bases left in between. In DNA form, the CDR3 reads TGTGCCAGCAGCTTAAACAGGGTGAATTCACCCCTCCACTTT. This sequence encodes CASSLNRVNSPLHF.

This clonotype has at least ten counts. The gene calls are TRBV5-4 and TRBJ2-3; no clear D gene. The length of the CDR3 is 16 residues. Germline assignment: CDR1 SGHNT and CDR2 YYREEE (reference sequence). V was pared by 3 bases and J by 4 bases, with 18 bases between. CDR3 coding DNA: TGTGCCAGCAGCTCCTTAAGTTACTCCAGCGCAGATACGCAGTATTTT. Its translation: CASSSLSYSSADTQYF.

The chain combines TRBV6-5 with TRBJ2-3, with D perhaps TRBD2 (7 bases). This CDR3 region has 15 residues. CDR1 MNHEY and CDR2 SVGAGI come from the germline V gene. V lost 8 bases and J 0 bases, leaving 15 bases between the germline ends. This CDR3 is CASFGGAASTDTQYF. The CDR3 nucleotides read TGTGCCAGCTTTGGGGGGGCAGCGAGCACAGATACGCAGTATTTT.

This clonotype has a handful of counts. V is TRBV18 and J is TRBJ2-6, with D perhaps matching TRBD1 (5 bases). Germline CDR1 reads KGHSH; CDR2 reads LQKENI. Between the trimmed V and J ends, which lost 3 bases and 3 bases, there was a span of 9 bases. This CDR3 has 15 residues. CDR3 sequence (DNA): TGTGCCAGCTCACCTGGAAGGGGTGGGGCCAACGTCCTGACTTTC. Protein: CASSPGRGGANVLTF.

V usage is TRBV19 and J usage is TRBJ2-7; 8 bases are a match to TRBD1. There are 14 residues in the CDR3. With 0 bases clipped from V and 3 bases from J, the junction kept 1 base outside the gene matches. The V gene's germline CDR1 is LNHDA and CDR2 SQIVND (reference sequence). The CDR3 sequence is CASSIDDRGYEQYF. In DNA, the CDR3 is TGTGCCAGTAGTATAGACGACAGGGGCTACGAGCAGTACTTC.

This clonotype occurred a few times. This chain joins TRBV6-5 and TRBJ1-5; no definite D call. The CDR3 runs 10 residues. Germline values: CDR1 MNHEY, CDR2 SVGAGI. The germline V and J ends were trimmed by 7 bases and 5 bases, with 3 bases remaining between them. The DNA of the CDR3 is TGTGCCAGCAACTATCAGCCCCAGCATTTT. Its protein product is CASNYQPQHF.

The chain combines TRBV27 with TRBJ1-1, with D unclear. V lost 8 bases and J 5 bases, leaving 15 bases between the germline ends. Germline CDR1 and CDR2: MNHEY and SMNVEV (reference sequence). This CDR3 is built from 13 residues. CDR3 loop: CASGPGRQTEAFF. The DNA for the CDR3 is TGTGCCAGCGGCCCCGGTCGCCAGACTGAAGCTTTCTTT.

The V and J genes are TRBV7-9 and TRBJ2-1; D gene unclear. The germline V gene has CDR1 SEHNR and CDR2 FQNEAQ (reference sequence). Trimming shortened V by 3 bases and J by 10 bases, and 10 bases separated the two germline ends. This CDR3 is built from 12 residues. The CDR3 DNA is TGTGCCAGCAGCTTTTTTCTCCGGGAGCAGTTCTTC. Its translation: CASSFFLREQFF.

The rearrangement links TRBV4-1 to TRBJ2-1; either TRBD1 or TRBD2 may fit D (6 bases each). Germline V lookup: CDR1 MGHRA, CDR2 YSYEKL. The CDR3 runs to 13 residues. The V end was cut by 5 bases, the J end by 15 bases, with 20 bases between. The CDR3: CASSVGGSVSRFF. The DNA of the CDR3 is TGCGCCAGCAGCGTGGGGGGCTCCGTGAGTCGGTTCTTC.